What follows is one TCR beta chain and its context. The table lists this clonotype with many counts. No cognate antigen has been identified for it. The sample holds no much larger clone one base away, and base qualities are not on file. This sample is part of a study of T cells in Graves' hyperthyroidism and ophthalmopathy (dated by TCRdb to about 2019). Looking at the study overall: To identify distinguishing TCR V-J signatures, a discovery cohort of 90 to 100 patients was used, comprising 43 with Graves' ophthalmopathy and 57 with stable Graves' hyperthyroidism. Whether ophthalmopathy could be predicted prospectively was tested in an independent validation cohort made up of roughly 20 hyperthyroidism patients plus 17 patients who later progressed to ophthalmopathy. The 90 to 100 discovery patients were randomly divided into training and test sets at a 7:3 ratio. In about 6 Graves' hyperthyroidism patients, the study also compared T-cell repertoires from thyroid tissue with T-cell repertoires from blood. After sampling, hyperthyroidism patients received methimazole starting at 30 mg daily, and ophthalmopathy patients received high-dose intravenous methylprednisolone. The paper describes TCR Vbeta CDR3 sequencing of some 130 peripheral blood samples, made up of 43 ophthalmopathy patients, roughly 75 hyperthyroidism patients and 17 progressor patients.

The paper's findings and limits, for the study overall: In validation, the model predicted progression to ophthalmopathy a median of 6.5 months before onset, with 65% to 71% sensitivity and roughly 72% specificity. Most expanded thyroid clonotypes (frequency above 0.001) were also detected in blood, suggesting blood repertoires may reflect thyroid immune responses. In cross-validation, a model built on a 13 V-J signature told ophthalmopathy apart from stable hyperthyroidism with under 90% sensitivity and 81% to 82% specificity, and in testing the same model reached 80%/75%. Sample size was not statistically predetermined, and investigators were not blinded to group allocation.

According to the germline V gene (reference sequence), CDR1 reads MNHEY and CDR2 reads SMNVEV. CDR3 length: 16 amino acids, cysteine to phenylalanine. Only the CDR3 portion is preserved as DNA: 48 bases, with reading frame beginning at the first base. V is cut back by 6 bases and J by 5 bases, with 8 bases in the junction unmatched. The TCR beta CDR3 regions were amplified from the RNA transcripts. For the first round of RT-PCR on the TCR CDR3, the HTBI primer set was used together with the Qiagen OneStep RT-PCR kit. The libraries were constructed in a second round of multiplex PCR and then size-selected and purified. Libraries were sequenced paired-end with 100 bp reads on an Illumina HiSeq2000. Per the authors' processing: Raw data were processed with SOAPnuke, discarding reads with adapters, uncalled bases, mean Phred below 15, or no exact constant-primer or identifier match. COPE v1.2.5 was used to merge the high-quality paired reads, and each unique nucleotide sequence was defined as a clonotype. Clonotypes were aligned to IMGT TRBV, TRBD and TRBJ reference segments using MiTCR v1.1. The analysis included only V-J combinations with a frequency above 0.0001, which together covered 99% to 99.2% of the repertoires. The TCS score was defined as F50 (clonal expansion) divided by E x V (chaos), with BLOSUM62-based TCRdist calculated between CDR3 peptides within each V-J. Welch's t-statistics and random forest reduced several hundred V-J features to 10 to 15, which were used in a naive Bayes classifier (R e1071). The Morisita-Horn index was used to measure how similar the thyroid and blood repertoires were. The public reads were quality trimmed at Q25 with fastp and then assembled into clones with MiXCR by TCRdb, keeping productive beta chains. Rows are combined by CDR3 protein, so each entry shows the most common genes and DNA. The V and J calls reflect TCRdb's pipeline rather than the authors' work. Across this sample there are about 540,000 distinct CDR3 sequences, with about 43% seen only once. The ten top clones hold around 8% of the sample.

Graves' hyperthyroidism was defined as stable when no progression to ophthalmopathy occurred over 18 months of follow-up. Hyperthyroidism patients were newly diagnosed, had a disease duration of under 2 months, and were aged 18 to 65 years. Patients with uncontrolled infections, other autoimmune diseases, pregnancy or lactation were excluded. Diagnoses were based on clinical symptoms, serum thyroxine and TRAb, thyroid ultrasound and orbital computed tomography. Trizol reagent was used to extract total RNA, and RNA quality was then checked on an Agilent 2100 Bioanalyzer. The chain is assembled from TRBV27 and TRBJ2-7, with 15 bases matching TRBD2. The sample was peripheral blood or thyroid tissue (not recorded which). The receptor was derived from a woman under 30 with Graves' hyperthyroidism. DNA sequence: TGTGCCAGCAGGGCAGGACTAGCGGGAGGGACCCACGAGCAGTACTTC. This yields the protein CASRAGLAGGTHEQYF.